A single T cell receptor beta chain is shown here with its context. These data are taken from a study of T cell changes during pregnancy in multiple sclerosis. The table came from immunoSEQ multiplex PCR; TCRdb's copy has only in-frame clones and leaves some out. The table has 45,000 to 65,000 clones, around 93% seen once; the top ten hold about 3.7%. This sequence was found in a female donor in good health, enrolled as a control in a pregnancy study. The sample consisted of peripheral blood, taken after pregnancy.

The CDR3 protein is CASSINQGPPYEQYF. The CDR3 DNA follows: TGTGCCAGTAGTATAAACCAGGGTCCCCCTTACGAGCAGTACTTC. V is TRBV19 and J is TRBJ2-7; tentatively, D is TRBD1 (5 bases). Germline CDR1 LNHDA, CDR2 SQIVND (reference sequence). CDR3 size: 15 residues. The V and J ends lost 2 bases and 4 bases respectively, with 15 bases between them.